Listed here are 18 T cell receptor beta chains from one sample, sequenced in a study of OX40 agonist ivuxolimab in advanced cancers. Here immunoSEQ multiplex PCR was the method, and the copy in TCRdb shows in-frame clones only, minus some. The data contain 95,000 or so clones, around 90% of them singletons. Sequences were derived from CD4+ or CD8+ T cells sorted from blood, sampled in a trial of the OX40 agonist ivuxolimab. The receptors derive from an adult with an advanced solid tumor such as melanoma, head and neck, liver or kidney cancer.

This chain uses TRBV6-1 with TRBJ2-7; D not resolved. This CDR3 comprises 11 residues. With 5 bases removed from V and 4 bases from J, the gap between germline ends came to 6 bases. Per germline, CDR1 MNHNS and CDR2 SASEGT. The chain's CDR3 is CASSSPYEQYF. Here the CDR3 DNA reads TGTGCCAGCAGTTCCCCGTACGAGCAGTACTTC.

This sequence joins TRBV6-5 and TRBJ1-4; maybe TRBD1 (5 bases). V was shortened by 4 bases and J by 4 bases, with 16 bases between the two germline ends. This CDR3 has 16 residues. Germline lookup yields CDR1 MNHEY and CDR2 SVGAGI. CDR3 in amino acids: CASSSGAGTFNEKLFF. CDR3 coding DNA: TGTGCCAGCAGTTCCGGAGCCGGGACTTTTAATGAAAAACTGTTTTTT.

This sequence joins TRBV9 and TRBJ2-3; D gene uncertain. V dropped 1 base and J dropped 6 bases, with 6 bases sitting between them. The CDR3 is 12 amino acids. The V gene's germline CDR1 is SGDLS and CDR2 YYNGEE. The CDR3 here is CASSVLGDTQYF. The CDR3 nucleotides are TGTGCCAGCAGCGTACTAGGGGATACGCAGTATTTT. The full variable domain, its missing parts supplied by reference TRBV9 and TRBJ2-3, is DSGVTQTPKHLITATGQRVTLRCSPRSGDLSVYWYQQSLDQGLQFLIQYYNGEERAKGNILERFSAQQFPDLHSELNLSSLELGDSALYFCASSVLGDTQYFGPGTRLTVL.

The chain couples TRBV7-2 to TRBJ2-7; 10 bases map to TRBD2. Germline lookup yields CDR1 SGHTA and CDR2 FQGNSA. The V segment lost 0 bases and the J segment 3 bases; nucleotides outside the gene matches: 8. The CDR3 length is 17 residues. Written as DNA, the CDR3 is TGTGCCAGCAGCTTAGCGCGTCTAGCGGGGGCCTACTACGAGCAGTACTTC. Encoded protein: CASSLARLAGAYYEQYF.

The genes are TRBV30 and TRBJ1-6; D may be TRBD1 (5 bases). Germline lookup yields CDR1 GTSNPN and CDR2 SVGIG (reference sequence). Trimming stripped 5 bases from V and 7 bases from J, with 12 bases between. The CDR3 loop spans 13 amino acids. The CDR3 region has the DNA TGTGCCTGGGGGGGGAGTGGAAATTCACCCCTCCACTTT. Translation: CAWGGSGNSPLHF.

The chain has TRBV11-3 and TRBJ2-5, with D tentatively TRBD1 or TRBD2 (5 bases each). Germline V gene sequence: CDR1 SGHNT, CDR2 YENEEA. The CDR3 consists of 13 residues. V lost 11 bases to trimming and J lost 3 bases, with 16 bases between them. CDR3 sequence: CAFPWGWKETQYF. The CDR3 region has the DNA TGTGCCTTCCCGTGGGGGTGGAAAGAGACCCAGTACTTC.

This rearrangement joins TRBV14 to TRBJ1-5, with D hard to call. The CDR3 contains 13 residues. V lost 6 bases and J lost 7, with 13 bases in between. Germline CDR1 reads SGHDN; CDR2 reads FVKESK. CDR3 sequence reads: CASSQKIGQPQHF. The CDR3 DNA follows: TGTGCCAGCAGTCAGAAAATAGGGCAGCCCCAGCATTTT.

The chain has TRBV19 and TRBJ2-5; D is uncertain. Germline V gives CDR1 LNHDA, CDR2 SQIVND (reference sequence). The CDR3 covers 15 residues. Trimming shortened V by 3 bases and J by 4 bases, and 15 bases separated the two germline ends. The CDR3: CASSIGRAVGETQYF. The CDR3 DNA reads TGTGCCAGTAGTATTGGAAGGGCGGTTGGAGAGACCCAGTACTTC.

The rearrangement uses TRBV6-1 and TRBJ2-3, with D perhaps matching TRBD1 (5 bases). The CDR3 sequence is 15 residues long. Trimming left V 11 bases short and J 4 bases short, with 22 bases between. Germline values: CDR1 MNHNS, CDR2 SASEGT. The CDR3 DNA reads TGTGCCGTAAATCGGCAGGGAAGTGTGGCAGATACGCAGTATTTT. Translating it yields CAVNRQGSVADTQYF.

The J gene is TRBJ1-2, the V gene TRBV7-2; the D gene is possibly TRBD1 (5 bases). The germline CDR1 and CDR2 sequences are SGHTA and FQGNSA. This CDR3 has 15 residues. Trimming took off 5 bases at V and 7 bases at J, with 20 bases between the two ends. The CDR3 here is CASSEYRSDIFGYTF. The CDR3 nucleotides read TGTGCCAGCAGCGAGTACAGGTCTGATATCTTTGGCTACACCTTC.

V is TRBV6-4 and J is TRBJ1-6; the D gene is possibly TRBD1 (6 bases). The CDR3 runs to 13 residues. V shed 4 bases and J shed 6 bases, with 7 bases lying between them. CDR1 is MRHNA and CDR2 is SNTAGT in the germline V gene. CDR3: CASSADSNSPLHF. The CDR3 bases are TGTGCCAGCAGTGCGGACAGTAATTCACCCCTCCACTTT.

The rearrangement uses TRBV27 and TRBJ2-2; unclear D gene. Germline CDR1 and CDR2: MNHEY and SMNVEV (reference sequence). The V end lost 1 base, the J end lost 7 bases, and 7 bases lay between the germline ends. The CDR3 sequence is 13 residues long. CDR3 bases: TGTGCCAGCAGTTTATTTAGTAACGGGGAGCTGTTTTTT. This encodes CASSLFSNGELFF.

This clone has a single count. V is TRBV11-2 and J is TRBJ2-1, with 9 bases fitting TRBD2. After removal of 2 bases from V and 5 bases from J, the junction contained 1 base not matched to a gene. CDR3 length: 14 residues. CDR1 SGHAT and CDR2 FQNNGV come from the germline V gene. DNA for the CDR3: TGTGCCAGCAGCTTAAGCGGGAGGCACAATGAGCAGTTCTTC. This encodes CASSLSGRHNEQFF.

The chain recombines TRBV5-1 with TRBJ1-1; TRBD1 might be the D (6 bases). The germline gives CDR1 SGHRS, CDR2 YFSETQ. CDR3 length: 16 residues. V dropped 0 bases and J dropped 0 bases, with 12 bases sitting between them. This CDR3 is CASSLERGAMNTEAFF. CDR3 DNA sequence: TGCGCCAGCAGCTTGGAAAGGGGGGCGATGAACACTGAAGCTTTCTTT.

The chain is built from TRBV7-9 and TRBJ2-1, with a tentative D call TRBD1 (6 bases). The length of the CDR3 is 15 residues. Germline V gene sequence: CDR1 SEHNR, CDR2 FQNEAQ (reference sequence). With 5 bases removed from V and 3 bases from J, the gap between germline ends came to 14 bases. This CDR3 reads CASSPTGYSYNEQFF. The CDR3 DNA reads as TGTGCCAGCAGCCCGACAGGATATAGCTACAATGAGCAGTTCTTC.

The V and J genes are TRBV11-3 and TRBJ2-3; D assignment may be TRBD1 or TRBD2 (6 bases each). V was pared by 8 bases and J by 0 bases, with 18 bases between. The germline gives CDR1 SGHNT, CDR2 YENEEA. The CDR3 totals 16 residues. Here the CDR3 DNA reads TGTGCCAGCGGTCGAGGGGGGACGACTAGCACAGATACGCAGTATTTT. This translates into CASGRGGTTSTDTQYF.

The CDR3 is CASGSSNQPQHF. CDR3 DNA sequence: TGTGCCAGCGGAAGTAGCAATCAGCCCCAGCATTTT. V gene TRBV6-6 combines with J gene TRBJ1-5; D gene uncertain. The CDR3 length is 12 residues. V gave up 8 bases and J gave up 0 bases, with 5 bases separating them. Looked up from germline, CDR1 is MNHNY and CDR2 is SVGAGI (reference sequence).

This chain links TRBV18 with TRBJ2-1; D may correspond to TRBD1 or TRBD2 (5 bases each). The CDR3 covers 14 residues. The germline CDR1 and CDR2 sequences are KGHSH and LQKENI. V lost 4 bases and J lost 4, with 11 bases in between. CDR3 residues: CASSRGAPYNEQFF. CDR3 in DNA: TGTGCCAGCTCACGAGGGGCCCCTTACAATGAGCAGTTCTTC.